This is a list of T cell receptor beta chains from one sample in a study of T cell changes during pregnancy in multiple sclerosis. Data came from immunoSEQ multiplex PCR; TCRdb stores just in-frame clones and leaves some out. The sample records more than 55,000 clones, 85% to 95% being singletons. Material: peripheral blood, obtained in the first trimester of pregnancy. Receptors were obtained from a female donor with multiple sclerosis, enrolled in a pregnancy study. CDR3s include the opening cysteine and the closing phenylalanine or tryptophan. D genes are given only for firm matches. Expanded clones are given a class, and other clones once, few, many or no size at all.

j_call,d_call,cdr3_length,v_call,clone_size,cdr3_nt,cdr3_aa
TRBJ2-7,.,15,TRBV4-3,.,TGCGCCAGCAGCCGGTCCGTGGACAGCTCCTACGAGCAGTACTTC,CASSRSVDSSYEQYF
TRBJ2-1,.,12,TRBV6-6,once,TGTGCCAGCAGTTACCCTGACAATGAGCAGTTCTTC,CASSYPDNEQFF
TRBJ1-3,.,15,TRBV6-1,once,TGTGCCAGCAGTTCCCGGGAGTTTTCCGGAAACACCATATATTTT,CASSSREFSGNTIYF
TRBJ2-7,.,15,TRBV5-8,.,TGTGCCAGCAGTCGGCCCCGAAGAGCGGCCTACGAGCAGTACTTC,CASSRPRRAAYEQYF
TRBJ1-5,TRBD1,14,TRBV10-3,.,TGTGCCATCAGGGGGACAGGAGTTAATCAGCCCCAGCATTTT,CAIRGTGVNQPQHF
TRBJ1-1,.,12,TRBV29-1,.,TGCAGCTTCACTCATGGCCGGGAGTGGGCTTTCTTT,CSFTHGREWAFF
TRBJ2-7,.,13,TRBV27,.,TGTGCCAGCAGTTTCCCCGGGGGCTACGAGCAGTACTTC,CASSFPGGYEQYF
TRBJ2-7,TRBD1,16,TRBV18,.,TGTGCCAGCTCACCACGCCCAGGGGGCGCGACGTACGAGCAGTACTTC,CASSPRPGGATYEQYF
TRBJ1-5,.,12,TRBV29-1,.,TGCAGCGCCCGGACAGTTGGTCAGCCCCAGCATTTT,CSARTVGQPQHF
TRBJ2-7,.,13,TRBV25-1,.,TGTGCCAGCTCCTGGGGAGTAGCCTACGAGCAGTACTTC,CASSWGVAYEQYF
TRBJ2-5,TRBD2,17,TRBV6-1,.,TGTGCCAGCAGTGTTCGCCCTGCGGGGAGGGTTCAAGAGACCCAGTACTTC,CASSVRPAGRVQETQYF
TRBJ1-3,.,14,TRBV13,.,TGTGCCAGCAGCTCGAGGACAGATGGAAACACCATATATTTT,CASSSRTDGNTIYF
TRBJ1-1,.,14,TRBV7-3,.,TGTGCCAGCAGCTTAACGCGGGGGGCCACTGAAGCTTTCTTT,CASSLTRGATEAFF
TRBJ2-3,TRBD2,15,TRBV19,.,TGTGCCAGTAGTACCGGGACTACAAGCACAGATACGCAGTATTTT,CASSTGTTSTDTQYF
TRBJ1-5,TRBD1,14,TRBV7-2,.,TGTGCCAGCAGCCTAGACAGGGTAAACAAGCCCCAGCATTTT,CASSLDRVNKPQHF